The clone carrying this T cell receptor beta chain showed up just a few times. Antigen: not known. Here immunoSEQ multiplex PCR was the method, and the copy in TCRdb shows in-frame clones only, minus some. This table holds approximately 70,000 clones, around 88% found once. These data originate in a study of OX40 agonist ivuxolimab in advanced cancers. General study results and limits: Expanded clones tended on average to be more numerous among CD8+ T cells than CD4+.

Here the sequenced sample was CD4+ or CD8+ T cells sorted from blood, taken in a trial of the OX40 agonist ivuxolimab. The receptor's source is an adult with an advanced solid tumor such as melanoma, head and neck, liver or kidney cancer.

This chain's CDR3 is CASSGGLDYTGELFF. CDR3 coding DNA: TGTGCCAGCAGCGGGGGACTAGATTACACCGGGGAGCTGTTTTTT. The J gene is TRBJ2-2, the V gene TRBV9, with 8 bases matching TRBD2. The V segment lost 3 bases and the J segment 3 bases; nucleotides outside the gene matches: 4. This CDR3 comprises 15 residues. The germline gives CDR1 SGDLS, CDR2 YYNGEE. The variable domain in full, completed from reference TRBV9 and TRBJ2-2, reads DSGVTQTPKHLITATGQRVTLRCSPRSGDLSVYWYQQSLDQGLQFLIQYYNGEERAKGNILERFSAQQFPDLHSELNLSSLELGDSALYFCASSGGLDYTGELFFGEGSRLTVL.